The 23 T cell receptor beta chains below all came from one sample that was sequenced in a study of T-cell reconstitution after alpha-beta-depleted transplantation in children. Unique molecular identifiers were incorporated into the prepared TCRbeta library. TCRdb itself ran the PCR reads through MiXCR, one entry per CDR3 protein. The sample carries about 440,000 distinct CDR3 sequences, approximately 41% recorded once. The source was PBMCs, collected before TCRalphabeta/CD19-depleted stem cell transplant. Receptor source: a girl aged 2 to 9 with aplastic anemia, due to receive a stem cell transplant.

This clonotype was recorded at least ten times. The V call is TRBV20-1, the J call TRBJ2-1; 7 bases agree with TRBD2. Looked up from germline, CDR1 is DFQATT and CDR2 is SNEGSKA (reference sequence). CDR3 size: 15 residues. Germline trimming cut 6 bases from V and 10 bases from J; bases unmatched to any gene: 18. CDR3 protein: CSAPEPRLAVWEQFF. CDR3 sequence (DNA): TGCAGTGCGCCCGAACCCAGACTAGCAGTCTGGGAGCAGTTCTTC.

The V call is TRBV20-1, the J call TRBJ2-1; no clear D gene. This CDR3 contains 16 residues. Germline-derived CDR1 and CDR2 are DFQATT and SNEGSKA (reference sequence). Trimming removed 0 bases at V and 0 bases at J, with 12 bases between. CDR3 sequence: CSARERSLSSYNEQFF. CDR3 in DNA: TGCAGTGCTAGAGAAAGGTCCCTAAGCTCCTACAATGAGCAGTTCTTC.

This clonotype was seen ten or more times. The chain employs TRBV5-1 and TRBJ1-1; D might be TRBD1 (5 bases). V gave up 1 base and J gave up 0 bases, with 13 bases separating them. The CDR3 spans 16 residues. Looked up from germline, CDR1 is SGHRS and CDR2 is YFSETQ. The CDR3 sequence: CASSLTGNRLNTEAFF. The DNA for the CDR3 is TGCGCCAGCAGCTTGACAGGTAACAGGCTGAACACTGAAGCTTTCTTT.

The chain carries TRBV30 and TRBJ2-7; 8 bases are shared with TRBD1. V trimming: 4 bases; J trimming: 0 bases; junction bases outside the gene matches: 5. The V gene's germline CDR1 is GTSNPN and CDR2 SVGIG (reference sequence). This CDR3 has 14 residues. The CDR3 region has the DNA TGTGCCTGGACGGGGACAGGCGCCTCCTACGAGCAGTACTTC. This translates into CAWTGTGASYEQYF.

The chain couples TRBV6-1 to TRBJ2-3; D is possibly TRBD2 (5 bases). This CDR3 region has 14 residues. V lost 6 bases to trimming and J lost 0 bases, with 10 bases between them. CDR1 is MNHNS, CDR2 SASEGT, per germline. Here the CDR3 reads CASRRASSTDTQYF. CDR3 DNA sequence: TGTGCCAGCAGGCGGGCCTCTAGCACAGATACGCAGTATTTT.

This clonotype was observed many times. The chain joins TRBV27 to TRBJ2-2; D is uncertain. V lost 7 bases, J lost 7 bases, and 7 bases lay in between. This CDR3 spans 11 amino acids. Germline lookup yields CDR1 MNHEY and CDR2 SMNVEV (reference sequence). The CDR3 sequence is CASNSGGELFF. The CDR3 nucleotides read TGTGCCAGCAATTCGGGCGGGGAGCTGTTTTTT.

The rearrangement links TRBV7-2 to TRBJ2-5; 8 nucleotides match TRBD2. V shed 2 bases, J shed 1 base, and the junction held 3 bases outside the gene matches. Germline V gives CDR1 SGHTA, CDR2 FQGNSA. The CDR3 loop spans 15 amino acids. The CDR3 sequence: CASSLTGGFQETQYF. The DNA of the CDR3 is TGTGCCAGCAGCTTAACGGGGGGGTTCCAAGAGACCCAGTACTTC.

The CDR3, as DNA: TGTGCCAGCAGTAACTATCCGGGAAGATCCACAGATACGCAGTATTTT. It codes for CASSNYPGRSTDTQYF. J is TRBJ2-3 and V is TRBV6-5, with D possibly matching TRBD2 (5 bases). V dropped 5 bases and J dropped 2 bases, with 17 bases sitting between them. This CDR3 is built from 16 residues. The germline V gene encodes CDR1 MNHEY and CDR2 SVGAGI.

This chain joins TRBV5-1 and TRBJ1-1, with a possible D match to TRBD1 (6 bases). V lost 0 bases, J lost 7 bases, and 13 bases lay in between. This CDR3 has 14 amino acids. Germline assignment: CDR1 SGHRS and CDR2 YFSETQ. In DNA, the CDR3 is TGCGCCAGCAGCTTGGAGCAGAGGGGGATTGAAGCTTTCTTT. Translating it yields CASSLEQRGIEAFF. The variable domain in full, with the rest retrieved from reference TRBV5-1 and TRBJ1-1, is KAGVTQTPRYLIKTRGQQVTLSCSPISGHRSVSWYQQTPGQGLQFLFEYFSETQRNKGNFPGRFSGRQFSNSRSEMNVSTLELGDSALYLCASSLEQRGIEAFFGQGTRLTVV.

V and J are TRBV4-2 and TRBJ2-5; D uncertain. The CDR3 length is 15 residues. Trimming removed 0 bases at V and 4 bases at J, with 12 bases between. Germline CDR1 and CDR2: LGHNA and YNFKEQ. The CDR3 DNA sequence: TGTGCCAGCAGCCAAGAAGTCCGGACCCTAGAGACCCAGTACTTC. It translates to CASSQEVRTLETQYF.

V usage is TRBV28 and J usage is TRBJ2-5; the D call may be TRBD1 or TRBD2 (5 bases each). Germline V gene data show CDR1 as MDHEN and CDR2 as SYDVKM. V was clipped by 5 bases and J by 0 bases, with 16 bases between them. This CDR3 contains 16 residues. As DNA, the CDR3 is TGTGCCAGCAGTCTTACAGGAACGGGGTACCAAGAGACCCAGTACTTC. Protein sequence: CASSLTGTGYQETQYF.

The genes are TRBV5-1 and TRBJ2-3; D may match TRBD1 or TRBD2 (5 bases each). Germline CDR1 and CDR2: SGHRS and YFSETQ. The germline V and J ends were trimmed by 3 bases and 0 bases, with 8 bases remaining between them. The CDR3 runs to 14 residues. The CDR3 loop reads CASSWGPSTDTQYF. The CDR3 nucleotides read TGCGCCAGCAGCTGGGGACCTAGCACAGATACGCAGTATTTT.

There are a few counts of this clonotype. The J gene is TRBJ2-5, the V gene TRBV27; D possibly corresponds to TRBD2 (6 bases). Germline V gives CDR1 MNHEY, CDR2 SMNVEV (reference sequence). The CDR3 is made up of 16 amino acids. V gave up 6 bases and J gave up 4 bases, with 21 bases separating them. The DNA for the CDR3 is TGTGCCAGCAGGGGGTCTGTCGGGAGAGGGTCAGAGACCCAGTACTTC. This translates into CASRGSVGRGSETQYF.

There are many counts of this clonotype. This chain connects TRBV7-2 to TRBJ2-7; the D gene is possibly TRBD2 (5 bases). Looked up from germline, CDR1 is SGHTA and CDR2 is FQGNSA. The CDR3 runs to 15 residues. Trimming took off 2 bases at V and 0 bases at J, with 11 bases between the two ends. CDR3 in DNA: TGTGCCAGCAGCTTACGGGATGGCGACTCCTACGAGCAGTACTTC. It translates to CASSLRDGDSYEQYF.

This clonotype was recorded a few times. The chain joins TRBV6-5 to TRBJ2-3; TRBD2 aligns across 9 bases. V shed 5 bases and J 5 bases; nucleotides not matched to a gene: 5. Germline V gene lookup returns CDR1 MNHEY and CDR2 SVGAGI. This CDR3 contains 14 residues. Written as DNA, the CDR3 is TGTGCCAGCAGTACTAGCGGGTCCCTAGATACGCAGTATTTT. Encoded protein: CASSTSGSLDTQYF.

This clonotype appeared many times. The CDR3 DNA reads TGTGCCACCAGCAGGACTAGCGGGATGGTTTCCTACAATGAGCAGTTCTTC. Translated: CATSRTSGMVSYNEQFF. The genes are TRBV15 and TRBJ2-1; 11 bases agree with TRBD2. V shed 3 bases, J shed 1 base, and the junction held 5 bases outside the gene matches. Germline V gene sequence: CDR1 LNHNV, CDR2 YYDKDF (reference sequence). The CDR3 is 17 amino acids.

This clonotype was seen more than once but under ten times. The V gene is TRBV2, the J gene TRBJ2-3; no reliable D call. This CDR3 contains 14 residues. Trimming stripped 2 bases from V and 3 bases from J, with 9 bases between. Per germline, CDR1 SNHLY and CDR2 FYNNEI. CDR3 residues: CASSERRWTDTQYF. CDR3 sequence (DNA): TGTGCCAGCAGTGAAAGAAGGTGGACAGATACGCAGTATTTT.

The rearrangement links TRBV15 to TRBJ2-4; 7 nucleotides agree with TRBD2. The V gene end was trimmed by 8 bases and the J gene end by 7 bases; junction bases not matched to a gene: 14. The CDR3 sequence is 15 residues long. Germline CDR1 is LNHNV and CDR2 is YYDKDF (reference sequence). In nucleotides, the CDR3 is TGTGCCACCGAAAAACGGACGGCGGGAGAGAACATTCAGTACTTC. This gives the protein CATEKRTAGENIQYF.

The chain couples TRBV20-1 to TRBJ2-1; 9 nucleotides line up with TRBD2. The CDR3 extends over 14 amino acids. J gave up 7 bases and V 3 bases, and 7 bases lay outside the gene matches. Germline V gene lookup returns CDR1 DFQATT and CDR2 SNEGSKA (reference sequence). DNA of the CDR3: TGCAGTGCTAGTGCGGGGGGGTGGAAGAATGAGCAGTTCTTC. Translated: CSASAGGWKNEQFF.

V is TRBV20-1 and J is TRBJ2-7, with D unresolved. CDR3 length equals 13 residues. Trimming left V 3 bases short and J 2 bases short, with 11 bases between. The germline V gene has CDR1 DFQATT and CDR2 SNEGSKA (reference sequence). CDR3 sequence reads: CSASPVVAYEQYF. CDR3 nucleotides: TGCAGTGCTAGTCCTGTCGTCGCCTACGAGCAGTACTTC.

This clonotype was seen a handful of times. The V gene is TRBV6-5, the J gene TRBJ2-1; D call uncertain. The CDR3 is 17 amino acids. From germline, CDR1 is MNHEY and CDR2 SVGAGI. The V gene lost 0 bases and the J gene lost 5 bases, with 17 bases spanning the gap. CDR3 loop: CASSYSTHNNANNEQFF. CDR3 coding DNA: TGTGCCAGCAGTTACTCGACTCATAATAACGCCAACAATGAGCAGTTCTTC.

V and J are TRBV5-1 and TRBJ2-2; 9 bases are a match to TRBD2. Per germline, CDR1 SGHRS and CDR2 YFSETQ. This CDR3 region has 15 residues. V dropped 4 bases and J dropped 6; count of bases not matched to a gene: 7. The CDR3 spells CASSRPGLAPGELFF. Written as DNA, the CDR3 is TGCGCCAGCAGCCGCCCGGGACTAGCTCCCGGGGAGCTGTTTTTT.

The chain combines TRBV24-1 with TRBJ2-7; D is possibly TRBD1 or TRBD2 (6 bases each). This CDR3 spans 16 amino acids. V gave up 4 bases and J gave up 7 bases, with 22 bases separating them. Per the germline V gene, CDR1 is KGHDR and CDR2 is SFDVKD. CDR3 residues: CATSDPSKGGSDEQYF. The CDR3 DNA is TGTGCCACCAGTGACCCTTCCAAAGGGGGGTCTGATGAGCAGTACTTC.